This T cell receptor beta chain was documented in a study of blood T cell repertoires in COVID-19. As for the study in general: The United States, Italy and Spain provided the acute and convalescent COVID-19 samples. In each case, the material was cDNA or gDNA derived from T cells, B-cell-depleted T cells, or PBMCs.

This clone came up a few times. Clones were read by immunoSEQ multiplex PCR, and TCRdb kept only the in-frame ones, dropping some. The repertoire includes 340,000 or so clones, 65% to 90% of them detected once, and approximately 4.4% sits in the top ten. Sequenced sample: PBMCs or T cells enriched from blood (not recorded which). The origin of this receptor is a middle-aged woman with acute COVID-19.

CDR3 in DNA: TGTGCCAGCACCCCGGGCGGGTCCTACGAGCAGTACTTC. It encodes CASTPGGSYEQYF. The chain carries TRBV7-9 and TRBJ2-7; tentatively, D is TRBD2 (5 bases). Germline loops: CDR1 SEHNR, CDR2 FQNEAQ (reference sequence). The CDR3 consists of 13 residues. Trimming removed 7 bases from V and 1 base from J, with 11 bases in between.